Shown below are 26 T cell receptor beta chains from a single sample sequenced in a study of cytomegalovirus exposure and HLA in healthy donors. PCR involved 60 Vbeta and 13 Jbeta primers. Profiled with immunoSEQ multiplex PCR; TCRdb holds only in-frame clones, not every one. The table lists fewer than 250,000 clones, approximately 82% of them singletons. Sequenced input: PBMCs. These receptors all come from a male donor in good health and CMV-seronegative.

This chain uses TRBV19 with TRBJ2-2, with 7 bases lining up with TRBD1. Trimming took 4 bases from V and 6 from J; bases not matched to a gene: 5. CDR1 is LNHDA, CDR2 SQIVND, per germline (reference sequence). The CDR3 contains 14 residues. CDR3 sequence: CASSTLTGAGELFF. In DNA form, the CDR3 reads TGTGCCAGTAGTACTCTAACAGGGGCCGGGGAGCTGTTTTTT. Full variable domain (remainder filled in from reference TRBV19 and TRBJ2-2): DGGITQSPKYLFRKEGQNVTLSCEQNLNHDAMYWYRQDPGQGLRLIYYSQIVNDFQKGDIAEGYSVSREKKESFPLTVTSAQKNPTAFYLCASSTLTGAGELFFGEGSRLTVL.

V usage is TRBV29-1 and J usage is TRBJ2-1; 8 bases are shared with TRBD1. The CDR3 contains 11 residues. V was clipped by 6 bases and J by 16 bases; unmatched bases: 11. CDR1 is SQVTM, CDR2 ANQGSEA, per germline. CDR3 nucleotides: TGCAGCGTCTCCGGAGGGGACAGGTCCTTCTTC. Amino acid sequence: CSVSGGDRSFF.

The rearrangement joins TRBV5-5 to TRBJ2-1, with TRBD2 matching over 9 bases. Germline CDR1 SGHKS, CDR2 YYEKEE (reference sequence). V lost 6 bases and J lost 2; bases outside the gene matches: 12. This CDR3 is 17 amino acids long. CDR3 coding DNA: TGTGCCAGCACCCCAACGGAACTAGCGGGTCCCTACAATGAGCAGTTCTTC. It codes for CASTPTELAGPYNEQFF.

The V gene is TRBV27, the J gene TRBJ2-6; 7 bases fit TRBD1. This CDR3 is built from 15 residues. Per the germline V gene, CDR1 is MNHEY and CDR2 is SMNVEV (reference sequence). After removal of 6 bases from V and 3 bases from J, the junction contained 5 bases not matched to a gene. CDR3 loop: CASSPGGFGANVLTF. CDR3 in DNA: TGTGCCAGCAGCCCAGGGGGTTTTGGGGCCAACGTCCTGACTTTC.

The rearrangement joins TRBV28 to TRBJ2-2; a weak D match, TRBD1 (6 bases). Trimming left V 8 bases short and J 0 bases short, with 7 bases between. The CDR3 is 13 amino acids. The germline CDR1 and CDR2 sequences are MDHEN and SYDVKM. Here the CDR3 reads CASGQSNTGELFF. CDR3 DNA: TGTGCCAGCGGACAGTCGAACACCGGGGAGCTGTTTTTT. Supplemented by reference TRBV28 and TRBJ2-2, the full variable domain reads DVKVTQSSRYLVKRTGEKVFLECVQDMDHENMFWYRQDPGLGLRLIYFSYDVKMKEKGDIPEGYSVSREKKERFSLILESASTNQTSMYLCASGQSNTGELFFGEGSRLTVL.

The chain links TRBV28 to TRBJ2-6, with a weak D call TRBD1 (6 bases). Trimming left V 5 bases short and J 4 bases short, with 12 bases between. The CDR3 has 15 amino acids. Germline-derived CDR1 and CDR2 are MDHEN and SYDVKM. Here the CDR3 DNA reads TGTGCCAGCAGTCCCGACAGGCACGGGGCCAACGTCCTGACTTTC. The encoded protein is CASSPDRHGANVLTF. The variable domain in full, with the rest retrieved from reference TRBV28 and TRBJ2-6, is DVKVTQSSRYLVKRTGEKVFLECVQDMDHENMFWYRQDPGLGLRLIYFSYDVKMKEKGDIPEGYSVSREKKERFSLILESASTNQTSMYLCASSPDRHGANVLTFGAGSRLTVL.

This clone was recorded a few times. The CDR3 nucleotides are TGTGCCAGCAGCGCAGAGACAGGACCTTATAGCAATCAGCCCCAGCATTTT. Protein product: CASSAETGPYSNQPQHF. This chain links TRBV11-2 with TRBJ1-5, with D possibly being TRBD1 (6 bases). Germline assignment: CDR1 SGHAT and CDR2 FQNNGV. This CDR3 has 17 amino acids. V lost 5 bases and J 0 bases, leaving 17 bases between the germline ends. The whole variable domain, filled in from reference TRBV11-2 and TRBJ1-5, reads EAGVAQSPRYKIIEKRQSVAFWCNPISGHATLYWYQQILGQGPKLLIQFQNNGVVDDSQLPKDRFSAERLKGVDSTLKIQPAKLEDSAVYLCASSAETGPYSNQPQHFGDGTRLSIL.

The chain recombines TRBV9 with TRBJ2-1, with D unresolved. V lost 4 bases and J lost 1, with 15 bases in between. Per germline, CDR1 SGDLS and CDR2 YYNGEE. The CDR3 consists of 16 residues. The CDR3 coding sequence is TGTGCCAGCAGCAAACCCCAGTCCGGGTCCTACAATGAGCAGTTCTTC. This codes for CASSKPQSGSYNEQFF.

The genes are TRBV6-5 and TRBJ2-1, with D possibly matching TRBD1 (6 bases). The CDR3 spans 13 residues. Trimming shortened V by 7 bases and J by 4 bases, and 11 bases separated the two germline ends. In germline, CDR1 is MNHEY, CDR2 SVGAGI. The CDR3 sequence is CASTQGRYNEQFF. In nucleotides, the CDR3 is TGTGCCAGCACACAGGGCAGATACAATGAGCAGTTCTTC.

Concerning this clone itself: A read error may produce the germline difference seen at one junction end. Other DNA variants within this sample encode the same CDR3. The J gene is TRBJ2-7, the V gene TRBV30, with 9 bases matching TRBD1. The CDR3 runs 18 residues. Germline lookup yields CDR1 GTSNPN and CDR2 SVGIG (reference sequence). The CDR3 bases are TGTGCCTGGACTCCAGGTTCCCCGGGACAGGGATTTATCGACGAGCAATACTTC. Its translation: CAWTPGSPGQGFIDEQYF.

The J gene is TRBJ1-2, the V gene TRBV20-1, with D unresolved. V shed 6 bases and J shed 8 bases, with 10 bases lying between them. The CDR3 runs 10 residues. CDR1 is DFQATT, CDR2 SNEGSKA, per germline (reference sequence). The CDR3 nucleotides are TGCAGTGCCAGTAGGGAGGGCTACACCTTC. Translation gives CSASREGYTF.

This chain links TRBV4-2 with TRBJ2-7; D not resolved. The CDR3 is 14 residues long. V was clipped by 0 bases and J by 3 bases, with 9 bases between them. In germline, CDR1 is LGHNA, CDR2 YNFKEQ. The CDR3 region has the DNA TGTGCCAGCAGCCAAGATAACTACAACTACGAGCAGTACTTC. It translates to CASSQDNYNYEQYF.

This clone was picked up a small number of times. The chain carries TRBV2 and TRBJ2-7, with 9 positions matching TRBD2. Germline V gene sequence: CDR1 SNHLY, CDR2 FYNNEI. The CDR3 is made up of 13 amino acids. The V gene end was trimmed by 7 bases and the J gene end by 5 bases; junction bases not matched to a gene: 6. DNA for the CDR3: TGTGCCAGCAATCTAGCGGGAATGGACGAGCAGTACTTC. Amino acid sequence: CASNLAGMDEQYF.

V gene TRBV19 combines with J gene TRBJ1-5; possible D gene TRBD1, 6 bases. With 0 bases removed from V and 3 bases from J, the gap between germline ends came to 9 bases. Germline lookup yields CDR1 LNHDA and CDR2 SQIVND (reference sequence). The CDR3 totals 15 residues. The CDR3: CASSIDRGHNQPQHF. DNA of the CDR3: TGTGCCAGTAGTATAGACCGGGGACACAATCAGCCCCAGCATTTT.

This clone turned up a few times. CDR3 region: CASSPLDRAYTEAFF. As DNA, the CDR3 is TGCGCCAGCAGCCCCCTGGACAGGGCGTACACTGAAGCTTTCTTT. J is TRBJ1-1 and V is TRBV5-1; TRBD1 matches 8 bases. Trimming at V came to 4 bases and at J to 3 bases, leaving 8 bases not matched to a gene. The CDR3 spans 15 residues. In germline, CDR1 is SGHRS, CDR2 YFSETQ.

V is TRBV5-4 and J is TRBJ1-1, with D unresolved. Germline V gene data show CDR1 as SGHNT and CDR2 as YYREEE (reference sequence). V shed 4 bases and J shed 1 base, with 11 bases lying between them. The CDR3 has 14 residues. Here the CDR3 DNA reads TGTGCCAGCAGCCAGTTCGCAGGGAACACTGAAGCTTTCTTT. Protein sequence: CASSQFAGNTEAFF.

The chain carries TRBV9 and TRBJ2-7, with 8 bases lining up with TRBD2. V lost 4 bases to trimming and J lost 1 base; unmatched junction nucleotides: 7. Germline V gene sequence: CDR1 SGDLS, CDR2 YYNGEE. The CDR3 runs to 15 residues. CDR3 in DNA: TGTGCCAGCAGCCCCCGCAGCGGGAGTTCCTACGAGCAGTACTTC. Residues: CASSPRSGSSYEQYF.

CDR3 DNA: TGTGCCAGCAGCCTGGGCAGGGTCGGCTCTGGGGCCAACGTCCTGACTTTC. Amino acid sequence: CASSLGRVGSGANVLTF. This rearrangement joins TRBV7-3 to TRBJ2-6; a possible D gene is TRBD1 (5 bases). Germline V gene lookup returns CDR1 SGHTA and CDR2 FQGTGA. The CDR3 totals 17 residues. Trimming stripped 5 bases from V and 0 bases from J, with 14 bases between.

This clone was counted only a few times. The CDR3 here is CASHSGAGKKGNYGYTF. DNA of the CDR3: TGTGCCAGTCACTCAGGGGCAGGGAAAAAAGGAAACTATGGCTACACCTTC. V gene TRBV19 combines with J gene TRBJ1-2; a weak D match, TRBD1 (6 bases). From germline, CDR1 is LNHDA and CDR2 SQIVND (reference sequence). This CDR3 comprises 17 residues. V was shortened by 8 bases and J by 2 bases, with 24 bases between the two germline ends.

The J gene is TRBJ1-4, the V gene TRBV5-4, with 7 bases identical to TRBD1. The CDR3 runs 16 residues. J was trimmed by 3 bases and V by 4 bases; bases with no gene match: 9. Germline CDR1 and CDR2: SGHNT and YYREEE (reference sequence). For the CDR3, the DNA is TGTGCCAGCAGCGATCGGAGGACAGGAGCTAATGAAAAACTGTTTTTT. This encodes CASSDRRTGANEKLFF.

This clone was seen a single time. The chain links TRBV2 to TRBJ2-2; 10 bases are a match to TRBD2. CDR1 is SNHLY and CDR2 is FYNNEI in the germline V gene. This CDR3 comprises 17 residues. V shed 2 bases and J 7 bases; nucleotides not matched to a gene: 10. The CDR3 DNA reads TGTGCCAGCAGTGAATCGCGGCTAGCGGGAGTAGTCGGGGAGCTGTTTTTT. Translated: CASSESRLAGVVGELFF.

This clone was counted a few times. The genes are TRBV28 and TRBJ1-5, with TRBD1 matching 8 bases. There are 15 residues in the CDR3. With V trimmed by 5 bases and J by 11 bases, 14 bases remained unmatched. The germline CDR1 and CDR2 sequences are MDHEN and SYDVKM. CDR3 nucleotide sequence: TGTGCCAGCAGTCTTCTCGGGACAGGTTATCTTTCCCAGCATTTT. It translates to CASSLLGTGYLSQHF.

This chain connects TRBV6-6 to TRBJ2-1, with 8 bases that match TRBD2. Germline V CDR1 and CDR2: MNHNY, SVGAGI (reference sequence). V was clipped by 2 bases and J by 7 bases; unmatched bases: 7. The CDR3 length is 15 residues. The CDR3 nucleotides read TGTGCCAGCAGTTACAGCGGGAGAACATCGAATGAGCAGTTCTTC. This codes for CASSYSGRTSNEQFF.

The genes are TRBV6-1 and TRBJ2-3; 10 bases line up with TRBD2. CDR3 length: 14 residues. Germline lookup yields CDR1 MNHNS and CDR2 SASEGT. Trimming at V came to 6 bases and at J to 5 bases, leaving 5 bases not matched to a gene. DNA for the CDR3: TGTGCCAGCAGACCAGCGGGAGGGGGAGATACGCAGTATTTT. As protein: CASRPAGGGDTQYF.

CDR3: CASSVPGGGTGELFF. CDR3 nucleotide sequence: TGCGCCAGCAGCGTCCCGGGAGGAGGGACCGGGGAGCTGTTTTTT. The genes are TRBV5-1 and TRBJ2-2; 7 bases fit TRBD2. Germline-derived CDR1 and CDR2 are SGHRS and YFSETQ. The CDR3 totals 15 residues. V was clipped by 4 bases and J by 5 bases; unmatched bases: 8.

Note on this clone: At one of its ends the junction is not consistent with the germline gene, which may arise from a read error. The V call is TRBV25-1, the J call TRBJ2-1, with D maybe TRBD2 (5 bases). Germline-derived CDR1 and CDR2 are MGHDK and SYGVNS. The CDR3 runs 14 residues. The CDR3 nucleotides read TGTGCCGGCAGTGAACGGGACTCCTACAATGAGCAGTTCTTC. Protein product: CAGSERDSYNEQFF.